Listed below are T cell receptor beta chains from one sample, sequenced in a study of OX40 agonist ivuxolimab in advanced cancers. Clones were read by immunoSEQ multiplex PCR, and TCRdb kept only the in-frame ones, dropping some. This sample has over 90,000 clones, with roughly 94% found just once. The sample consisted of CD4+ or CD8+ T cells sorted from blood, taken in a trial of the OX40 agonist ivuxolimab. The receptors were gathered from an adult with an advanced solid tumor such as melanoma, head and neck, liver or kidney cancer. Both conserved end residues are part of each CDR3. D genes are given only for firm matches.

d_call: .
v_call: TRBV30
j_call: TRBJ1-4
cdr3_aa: CAWSPGQRRDEKLFF

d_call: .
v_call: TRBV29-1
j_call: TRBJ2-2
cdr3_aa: CSAPAGGLNTGELFF

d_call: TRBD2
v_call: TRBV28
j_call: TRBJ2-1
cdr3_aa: CASSFSLAGEGSYNEQFF

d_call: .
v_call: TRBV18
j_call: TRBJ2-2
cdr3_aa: CASSPLAAAGRTGELFF

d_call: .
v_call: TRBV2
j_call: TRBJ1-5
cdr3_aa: CASSQGRDNQPQHF

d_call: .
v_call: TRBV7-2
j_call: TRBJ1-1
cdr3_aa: CASSLSSGRNTEAFF

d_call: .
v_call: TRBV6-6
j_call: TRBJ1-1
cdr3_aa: CASRPPGYSGTEAFF

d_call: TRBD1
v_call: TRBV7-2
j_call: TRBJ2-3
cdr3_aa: CASSLDRGADTQYF

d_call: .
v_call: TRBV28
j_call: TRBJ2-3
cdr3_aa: CASSLWGRPADTQYF

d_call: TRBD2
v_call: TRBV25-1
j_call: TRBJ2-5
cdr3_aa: CASSEFPYGRGWETQYF

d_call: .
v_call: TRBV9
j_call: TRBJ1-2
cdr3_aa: CASSATGRGNYGYTF

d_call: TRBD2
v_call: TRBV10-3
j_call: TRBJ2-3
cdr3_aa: CAISESTSRADTQYF

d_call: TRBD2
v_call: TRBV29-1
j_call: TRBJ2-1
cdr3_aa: CSVDPAGANEQFF

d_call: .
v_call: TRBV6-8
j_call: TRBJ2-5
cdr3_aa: CASSRDPRGETQYF

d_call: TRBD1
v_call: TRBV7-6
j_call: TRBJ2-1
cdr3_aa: CASSLRLGDRGYNEQFF

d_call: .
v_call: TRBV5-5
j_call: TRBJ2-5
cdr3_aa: CASSLGQTLAETQYF

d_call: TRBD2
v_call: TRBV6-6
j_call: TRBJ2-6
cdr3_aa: CASIQRGGSGANVLTF

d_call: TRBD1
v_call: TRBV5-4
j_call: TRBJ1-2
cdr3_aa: CASSYADRPNYGYTF

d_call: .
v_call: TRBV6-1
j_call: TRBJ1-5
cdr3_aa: CASSEVRANQPQHF

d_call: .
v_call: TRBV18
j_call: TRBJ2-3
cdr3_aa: CASSPGLTDTQYF

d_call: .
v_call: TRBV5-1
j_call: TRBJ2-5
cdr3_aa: CASSPRTQETQYF

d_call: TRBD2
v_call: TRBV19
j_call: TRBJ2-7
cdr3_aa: CASSKGTGRGTSGRYYEQYF

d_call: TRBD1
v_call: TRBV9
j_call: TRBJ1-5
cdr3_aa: CASSVGQGAGQPQHF

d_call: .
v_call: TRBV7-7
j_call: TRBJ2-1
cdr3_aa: CASSLRADSYNEQFF